The 24 T cell receptor beta chains below come from one sample, sequenced in a study of blood T cells in healthy people across ages. Together with a sample-barcoded 5' primer, a J-beta primer mix was included in a second PCR lasting about 7 to 12 cycles. Each CDR3 protein gets one entry after TCRdb re-called the 5' RACE reads with MiXCR. The repertoire holds roughly 1.4 million distinct CDR3 sequences, roughly 59% seen once, with over 6.5% in the top ten. The specimen sequenced was blood. The receptor source for this set is a man between 18 and 35 years old in good health.

The V call is TRBV20-1, the J call TRBJ2-3, with D perhaps assigned TRBD1 or TRBD2 (5 bases each). CDR1 is DFQATT and CDR2 is SNEGSKA in the germline V gene (reference sequence). V gave up 3 bases and J gave up 0 bases, with 13 bases separating them. The CDR3 loop spans 15 amino acids. DNA of the CDR3: TGCAGTGCTAGGGGGACCCCTCCTAGCACAGATACGCAGTATTTT. Translating gives CSARGTPPSTDTQYF.

The genes are TRBV20-1 and TRBJ2-5; 9 bases agree with TRBD2. In germline, CDR1 is DFQATT, CDR2 SNEGSKA (reference sequence). With 6 bases clipped from V and 0 bases from J, the junction kept 2 bases outside the gene matches. The CDR3 totals 13 residues. The CDR3 here is CSAPSGDQETQYF. CDR3 in DNA: TGCAGTGCACCTAGCGGGGACCAAGAGACCCAGTACTTC.

This clonotype was counted a few times. The chain recombines TRBV12-3 or TRBV12-4 with TRBJ1-2; D is unresolved. The CDR3 consists of 13 residues. Between the trimmed V and J ends, which lost 4 bases and 7 bases, there was a span of 13 bases. The CDR3 bases are TGTGCCAGCAGTTCCACCCCCATCCTTGGCTACACCTTC. Translation: CASSSTPILGYTF.

The V and J genes are TRBV6-1 and TRBJ1-2; D unresolved. The CDR3 is 13 amino acids. Trimming took 9 bases from V and 7 from J, leaving 18 bases between them. Germline-derived CDR1 and CDR2 are MNHNS and SASEGT. This chain's CDR3 is CASKEGFSCGYTF. In nucleotides, the CDR3 is TGTGCCAGTAAGGAGGGTTTCTCATGTGGCTACACCTTC.

There are a few counts of this clonotype. The chain joins TRBV4-2 to TRBJ2-6; D is unclear. The CDR3 loop spans 18 amino acids. Germline lookup yields CDR1 LGHNA and CDR2 YNFKEQ. The germline V and J ends were trimmed by 0 bases and 0 bases, with 12 bases remaining between them. The CDR3 is CASSQDRALNSGANVLTF. CDR3 DNA: TGTGCCAGCAGCCAAGACCGGGCACTTAACTCTGGGGCCAACGTCCTGACTTTC.

The chain couples TRBV3-1 to TRBJ2-7; 8 bases match TRBD1. CDR3 size: 14 residues. Looked up from germline, CDR1 is LGHDT and CDR2 is YNNKEL (reference sequence). V gave up 5 bases and J gave up 1 base; unmatched junction bases: 4. CDR3 nucleotides: TGTGCCAGCAGCGACAGGGGATGGTCCTACGAGCAGTACTTC. It specifies CASSDRGWSYEQYF.

This clonotype was picked up a small number of times. This chain joins TRBV7-2 and TRBJ2-7; no clear D gene. V lost 0 bases to trimming and J lost 3 bases, with 6 bases between them. The CDR3 length is 13 residues. Germline CDR1 reads SGHTA; CDR2 reads FQGNSA. DNA for the CDR3: TGTGCCAGCAGCTTAGCCCGGATCTACGAGCAGTACTTC. As protein: CASSLARIYEQYF.

The chain uses TRBV9 and TRBJ1-4; D call uncertain. V was pared by 2 bases and J by 13 bases, with 15 bases between. The V gene's germline CDR1 is SGDLS and CDR2 YYNGEE. CDR3 length: 13 residues. The CDR3 protein is CASSVENGERLFF. CDR3 DNA sequence: TGTGCCAGCAGCGTGGAGAATGGGGAGAGACTGTTTTTT.

CDR3: CSAGERWDEQFF. The CDR3 region has the DNA TGCAGCGCCGGGGAGAGGTGGGATGAGCAGTTCTTC. The rearrangement uses TRBV29-1 and TRBJ2-1; possible D gene TRBD2, 5 bases. Per the germline V gene, CDR1 is SQVTM and CDR2 is ANQGSEA. V was cut by 7 bases and J by 8 bases, with 15 bases left in between. There are 12 residues in the CDR3.

Only a few counts were recorded for this clonotype. J is TRBJ1-2 and V is TRBV28; D call uncertain. With 7 bases removed from V and 4 bases from J, the gap between germline ends came to 10 bases. CDR3 length: 12 amino acids. The germline V gene has CDR1 MDHEN and CDR2 SYDVKM. CDR3 DNA sequence: TGTGCCAGCATACGTTTAGGCTATGGCTACACCTTC. Residues: CASIRLGYGYTF.

This clonotype was seen just once. The rearrangement joins TRBV9 to TRBJ2-1; TRBD2 matches at 8 bases. Germline V CDR1 and CDR2: SGDLS, YYNGEE. Trimming cost V 0 bases and J 5 bases; bases outside gene matches: 4. This CDR3 contains 15 residues. The CDR3 nucleotides read TGTGCCAGCAGCGTAGGAGCGGGGGCCAACAATGAGCAGTTCTTC. This translates into CASSVGAGANNEQFF.

This sequence joins TRBV5-1 and TRBJ2-1; D not certain. Per germline, CDR1 SGHRS and CDR2 YFSETQ. V dropped 0 bases and J dropped 3 bases, with 10 bases sitting between them. This CDR3 region has 15 residues. In DNA, the CDR3 is TGCGCCAGCAGCTTGGACGGTGGGGACTACAATGAGCAGTTCTTC. Translating gives CASSLDGGDYNEQFF. The complete variable domain, with remaining parts taken from reference TRBV5-1 and TRBJ2-1, reads KAGVTQTPRYLIKTRGQQVTLSCSPISGHRSVSWYQQTPGQGLQFLFEYFSETQRNKGNFPGRFSGRQFSNSRSEMNVSTLELGDSALYLCASSLDGGDYNEQFFGPGTRLTVL.

The chain employs TRBV7-2 and TRBJ2-4, with D possibly matching TRBD2 (5 bases). The DNA end is more similar to TRBJ2-7, so the J call may be wrong. CDR1 and CDR2 (germline): SGHTA, FQGNSA. This CDR3 region has 15 residues. The CDR3 spells CASSCDPAKRHEQYF. As DNA, the CDR3 is TGTGCCAGCAGCTGCGACCCCGCTAAGCGGCACGAGCAGTACTTC.

This clonotype was detected only a few times. The CDR3 protein is CSVDTGGLYGYTF. CDR3 DNA: TGCAGCGTTGACACAGGGGGCCTCTATGGCTACACCTTC. The chain has TRBV29-1 and TRBJ1-2, with 9 bases identical to TRBD1. Germline CDR1 and CDR2: SQVTM and ANQGSEA. The CDR3 consists of 13 residues. V dropped 3 bases and J dropped 4; count of bases not matched to a gene: 3.

V usage is TRBV10-3 and J usage is TRBJ2-7; unclear D gene. Trimming removed 10 bases from V and 0 bases from J, with 10 bases in between. In germline, CDR1 is ENHRY, CDR2 SYGVKD. The CDR3 spans 12 residues. The CDR3: CATQASSYEQYF. The CDR3 bases are TGTGCCACGCAAGCGAGCTCCTACGAGCAGTACTTC.

The chain employs TRBV4-1 and TRBJ2-7; no definite D call. V lost 4 bases and J lost 0, with 13 bases in between. Germline V gene lookup returns CDR1 MGHRA and CDR2 YSYEKL. This CDR3 has 15 residues. CDR3 in DNA: TGCGCCAGCAGCCGAGACACGACCCTCTCCTACGAGCAGTACTTC. Protein product: CASSRDTTLSYEQYF.

This clonotype has a single count. This chain uses TRBV20-1 with TRBJ2-7, with 8 bases aligning to TRBD1. V gave up 6 bases and J gave up 0 bases; unmatched junction bases: 10. Per the germline V gene, CDR1 is DFQATT and CDR2 is SNEGSKA (reference sequence). The CDR3 is 15 residues long. The CDR3: CSATRTGPTSYEQYF. CDR3 in DNA: TGCAGTGCCACCAGGACAGGGCCTACCTCCTACGAGCAGTACTTC.

The chain uses TRBV4-1 and TRBJ2-5, with no clear D. CDR1 and CDR2 (germline): MGHRA, YSYEKL. V was pared by 2 bases and J by 2 bases, with 6 bases between. CDR3 length equals 13 residues. The chain's CDR3 is CASSQIQQETQYF. The DNA of the CDR3 is TGCGCCAGCAGCCAAATCCAGCAAGAGACCCAGTACTTC.

A few counts support this clonotype. The chain carries TRBV20-1 and TRBJ2-3; 14 bases are shared with TRBD2. The V gene end was trimmed by 5 bases and the J gene end by 2 bases; junction bases not matched to a gene: 6. CDR1 DFQATT and CDR2 SNEGSKA come from the germline V gene (reference sequence). This CDR3 has 16 residues. The CDR3 DNA reads TGCAGTGCTCAAATGACTAGCGGGAGGGCCACAGATACGCAGTATTTT. Its protein is CSAQMTSGRATDTQYF.

This clonotype has only a few counts. The V and J genes are TRBV12-3 or TRBV12-4 and TRBJ2-5, with a tentative D call TRBD2 (7 bases). The CDR3 extends over 16 amino acids. Trimming shortened V by 5 bases and J by 5 bases, and 21 bases separated the two germline ends. The CDR3 reads CASSRPREGTFETQYF. DNA of the CDR3: TGTGCCAGCAGTCGACCTAGGGAGGGGACATTTGAGACCCAGTACTTC.

This chain uses TRBV20-1 with TRBJ2-1; 8 bases align to TRBD2. CDR3 length equals 15 residues. Germline CDR1 and CDR2: DFQATT and SNEGSKA (reference sequence). The trim removed 5 bases at V and 4 bases at J, leaving 10 bases unmatched. The CDR3 nucleotides read TGCAGTGCTCTCCCCTCGGGACTAGAATACAATGAGCAGTTCTTC. Its translation is CSALPSGLEYNEQFF.

The V gene is TRBV11-2, the J gene TRBJ2-3; 15 bases are a match to TRBD2. Germline V gene sequence: CDR1 SGHAT, CDR2 FQNNGV. V lost 6 bases, J lost 5 bases, and 6 bases stayed unmatched. There are 16 residues in the CDR3. The CDR3 region has the DNA TGTGCCAGCAGATTACCGGGACTAGCGGGGGGAGATACGCAGTATTTT. Translating it yields CASRLPGLAGGDTQYF.

The chain is built from TRBV5-4 and TRBJ2-4; the D is unclear. Germline V gene data show CDR1 as SGHNT and CDR2 as YYREEE (reference sequence). This CDR3 has 14 amino acids. V was trimmed by 5 bases and J by 7 bases, leaving 16 bases between them. In DNA, the CDR3 is TGTGCCAGCAGATGGCCCAACGGCGCGAACATTCAGTACTTC. Its protein is CASRWPNGANIQYF. Using reference TRBV5-4 and TRBJ2-4 for the parts outside the CDR3, the full variable domain is ETGVTQSPTHLIKTRGQQVTLRCSSQSGHNTVSWYQQALGQGPQFIFQYYREEENGRGNFPPRFSGLQFPNYSSELNVNALELDDSALYLCASRWPNGANIQYFGAGTRLSVL.

The V gene is TRBV7-9, the J gene TRBJ2-1; D may be TRBD2 (7 bases). This CDR3 is 14 amino acids long. V lost 1 base and J lost 8, with 12 bases in between. Germline V gene sequence: CDR1 SEHNR, CDR2 FQNEAQ (reference sequence). As DNA, the CDR3 is TGTGCCAGCAGCTTAGAGGGGGGGAGCTATGAGCAGTTCTTC. Encoded protein: CASSLEGGSYEQFF.